The clone carrying this T cell receptor (beta chain) was seen many times. Its matching antigen is unknown. The V end lost 2 bases, the J end lost 3 bases, and 5 bases lay between the germline ends. CDR1 and CDR2 (germline): SNHLY, FYNNEI. The CDR3 loop spans 13 amino acids. The data stem from a study of T-cell reconstitution after alpha-beta-depleted transplantation in children. Preparation of the TCRbeta library was carried out with unique molecular identifiers. TCRdb processed the PCR reads anew with MiXCR; each CDR3 protein has one entry. The profile shows approximately 99,000 distinct CDR3 sequences, 5% to 7% of them singletons. General study points: One year post-transplant, T-cell counts and diversity were largely derived from T cells produced anew. Reportedly, alpha-beta T cells present about two months post-transplant originated from several hundred expanded clones of graft origin. TCRbeta diversity was high at day 60 in some patients (a result of surviving recipient T cells and thymic progenitors).

This specimen was PBMCs, mostly from graft donor cells, taken 360 days after TCRalphabeta/CD19-depleted stem cell transplant. This chain links TRBV2 with TRBJ2-1; D gene uncertain. The clonotype was recovered from a male patient between 2 and 10 years old who had a stem cell transplant for acute lymphoblastic leukemia, so the T cells may come from the graft donor. The chain's CDR3 is CASSEIFYNEQFF. The CDR3 nucleotides are TGTGCCAGCAGTGAAATTTTCTACAATGAGCAGTTCTTC.